Here is one T cell receptor beta chain with its context. The data belong to a study of blood T cell repertoires in COVID-19. V was trimmed by 2 bases and J by 4 bases, leaving 21 bases between them. The CDR3 has 18 residues. Germline V lookup: CDR1 SGHTA, CDR2 FQGTGA. Enrollment of patients from Seattle took place during active infection, with longitudinal follow-up. Assay: immunoSEQ multiplex PCR; the TCRdb copy retains only in-frame clones and omits some. The data contain over 450,000 clones, about 88% of them singletons. This clonotype was obtained from a man between 18 and 35 years old with COVID-19, enrolled during active disease. The V and J genes are TRBV7-3 and TRBJ2-1; D might be TRBD2 (5 bases). Sequencing used peripheral blood. The CDR3 bases are TGTGCCAGCAGCTTAGCGGGTCGGACTGCCGAAAAGTACAATGAGCAGTTCTTC. Its protein product is CASSLAGRTAEKYNEQFF.